These 6 T cell receptor beta chains share one sample of origin, sequenced in a study of tumor-infiltrating lymphocytes in primary liver carcinoma. Germline DNA was also extracted, and blood RNA was taken from unsorted whole blood. TCR beta cDNA was prepared out of 500 ng total RNA by means of a constant-region primer. TCR beta libraries came from three nested multiplex PCR rounds using slightly modified ARM-PCR. A C-beta reverse primer and TRBV1-TRBV30 forward primers served in each of the first two PCR rounds, at approximately 10 cycles apiece. A single record per CDR3 protein comes from TCRdb applying MiXCR to the multiplex PCR reads. The data hold nearly 200,000 distinct CDR3 sequences, with approximately 64% observed a single time. Sequences were obtained from peripheral blood. Receptors were obtained from a woman aged 60-75 years with primary liver carcinoma and hepatitis B virus infection.

As regards this clonotype: Its ends do not fully match the called genes, so a read error is possible. The chain combines TRBV5-5 with TRBJ2-3; D gene unclear. The CDR3 length is 13 residues. Germline V lookup: CDR1 SGHKS, CDR2 YYEKEE (reference sequence). CDR3 residues: CVSSRMYTDTQYF. The CDR3, as DNA: TGTGTCAGCAGCAGGATGTACACAGATACGCAGTATTTC.

To note about this clonotype: The junction does not match germline at one end; this may be a read error. The gene calls are TRBV6-2 or TRBV6-3 and TRBJ2-5, with D perhaps matching TRBD2 (6 bases). The CDR3 consists of 14 residues. Germline lookup yields CDR1 MNHEY and CDR2 SVGEGT. The CDR3 loop is CASSSGDFQETQHF. DNA for the CDR3: TGTGCCAGCAGTTCCGGGGACTTTCAAGAGACCCAGCACTTC.

This chain's CDR3 is CASSLNPGAGTGELFF. The DNA for the CDR3 is TGTGCCAGCAGTTTAAACCCGGGGGCGGGCACCGGGGAGCTGTTTTTT. The chain couples TRBV28 to TRBJ2-2; perhaps D is TRBD1 or TRBD2 (6 bases each). The length of the CDR3 is 16 residues. The germline gives CDR1 MDHEN, CDR2 SYDVKM. V was trimmed by 2 bases and J by 4 bases, leaving 14 bases between them.

Comments on this clonotype: Since a much larger clone is just one base distant, this may be a read error. The rearrangement links TRBV6-5 to TRBJ2-1; 7 nucleotides agree with TRBD1. V lost 2 bases to trimming and J lost 12 bases; unmatched junction nucleotides: 13. The germline CDR1 and CDR2 sequences are MNHEY and SVGAGI. This CDR3 has 15 amino acids. The CDR3 DNA is TGTGCCAGCAGTTACAACCGGGACAGTACATATGGGCAGTTCTTC. Protein product: CASSYNRDSTYGQFF.

To note about this clonotype: This may be a read error, as it is one base from a much larger clone. This chain connects TRBV4-2 to TRBJ2-1, with 8 bases fitting TRBD2. The V gene end was trimmed by 2 bases and the J gene end by 9 bases; junction bases not matched to a gene: 12. This CDR3 has 16 amino acids. Germline-derived CDR1 and CDR2 are LGHNA and YNFKEQ. The CDR3 reads CASSQYTGGLLFEQFF. DNA of the CDR3: TGTGCCAGCAGCCAATATACGGGAGGGCTCCTTTTTGAGCAGTTCTTC.

This clonotype appeared many times. The gene calls are TRBV10-3 and TRBJ2-7; 11 bases are shared with TRBD2. CDR1 and CDR2 from the germline V gene are ENHRY and SYGVKD. Trimming cost V 3 bases and J 3 bases; bases outside gene matches: 7. The CDR3 runs 16 residues. The CDR3 loop is CAISDPGTSGNYEQYF. CDR3 coding DNA: TGTGCCATCAGTGATCCTGGGACTAGCGGAAACTACGAGCAGTACTTC.